This T cell receptor (beta chain) appears in the sequencing data of a study of cytomegalovirus exposure and HLA in healthy donors. The CDR3 is made up of 16 amino acids. Germline V CDR1 and CDR2: SGHRS, YFSETQ. The J segment lost 5 bases and the V segment lost 0 bases, leaving 7 bases of the junction unmatched. Only a few counts were recorded for this clone. Its specificity is unknown. Study-wide points: Confirmation was obtained in vitro that three CMV-associated chains are specific for CMV antigens.

Primers for the PCR totalled 60 Vbeta and 13 Jbeta. The assay was immunoSEQ multiplex PCR, and TCRdb's table has in-frame clones only and misses some. The table has about 140,000 clones, around 79% seen once. This rearrangement joins TRBV5-1 to TRBJ2-7, with 11 nucleotides matching TRBD1. Sequences were obtained from PBMCs. The receptor was isolated from a woman between 45 and 60 years old in good health and CMV-seropositive. The DNA of the CDR3 is TGCGCCAGCAGCTTGGAACCGGGACAGGGGGTACACGAGCAGTACTTC. Translating gives CASSLEPGQGVHEQYF.